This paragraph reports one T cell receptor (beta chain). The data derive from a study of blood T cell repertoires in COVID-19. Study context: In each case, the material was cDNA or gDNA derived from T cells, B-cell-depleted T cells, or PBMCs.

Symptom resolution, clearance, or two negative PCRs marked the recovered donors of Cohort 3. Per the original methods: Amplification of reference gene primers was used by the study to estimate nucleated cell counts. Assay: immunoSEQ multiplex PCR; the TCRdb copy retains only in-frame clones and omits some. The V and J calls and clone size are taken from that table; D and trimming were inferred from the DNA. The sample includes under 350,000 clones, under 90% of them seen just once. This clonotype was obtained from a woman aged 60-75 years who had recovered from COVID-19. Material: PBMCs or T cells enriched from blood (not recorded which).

The CDR3 is CASSLGQGMIKLFF. The CDR3 region has the DNA TGTGCCAGCAGTTTAGGGCAGGGGATGATAAAACTGTTTTTT. The chain employs TRBV28 and TRBJ1-4; possibly TRBD1 for D (6 bases). Deletions cut 2 bases from V and 10 bases from J, with 14 bases between. This CDR3 has 14 amino acids. From germline, CDR1 is MDHEN and CDR2 SYDVKM.